These T cell receptor beta chains were read from a single sample in a study of shared clonotypes between healthy human individuals. This table comes from immunoSEQ multiplex PCR, and its TCRdb copy is limited to in-frame clones, with some not included. The sample yields roughly 500,000 clones, about 82% seen once. Input material: PBMCs. The receptors derive from a woman aged 40 to 50 in good health. Some clones in this sample may be carry-over from other donors' samples. Each CDR3 is given with its conserved first and last residue. D genes are given only for firm matches. The size entry is marked missing in some rows and otherwise reads once, few, many or a size class.

j_gene | abundance | v_gene | d_gene | CDR3aa | CDR3nt
TRBJ2-1 | . | TRBV10-2 | TRBD2 | CASSPAGGKNEQFF | TGCGCCAGCAGTCCGGCGGGAGGGAAGAATGAGCAGTTCTTC
TRBJ2-7 | . | TRBV10-1 | TRBD1 | CASSGDRSSSYEQYF | TGCGCCAGCAGTGGGGACAGGTCAAGCTCCTACGAGCAGTACTTC
TRBJ1-2 | . | TRBV5-6 | . | CASSPLHNPNYGYTF | TGTGCCAGCAGCCCACTCCACAATCCGAACTATGGCTACACCTTC
TRBJ1-2 | . | TRBV30 | . | CARTMDGGGYTF | TGTGCCCGGACCATGGACGGCGGAGGCTACACCTTT
TRBJ1-2 | . | TRBV30 | . | CAWSEQSKDFGYTF | TGTGCCTGGAGTGAACAATCTAAGGACTTTGGCTACACCTTC
TRBJ1-1 | . | TRBV28 | . | CASRGAPMNTEAFF | TGTGCCAGCAGGGGGGCCCCGATGAACACTGAAGCTTTCTTT
TRBJ2-7 | . | TRBV27 | . | CASSTVPSYEQYF | TGTGCCAGCAGTACGGTACCGTCCTACGAGCAGTACTTC
TRBJ1-2 | many | TRBV30 | . | CAWSVQRGGGYTF | TGTGCCTGGAGTGTACAGAGGGGAGGTGGCTACACCTTC
TRBJ2-3 | . | TRBV10-3 | . | CAISEGGPGTDTQYF | TGTGCCATCAGTGAGGGGGGCCCCGGCACAGATACGCAGTATTTT
TRBJ2-1 | . | TRBV7-3 | TRBD2 | CASSSPGLATNEQFF | TGTGCCAGCAGCTCTCCGGGACTAGCGACCAATGAGCAGTTCTTC
TRBJ2-2 | . | TRBV2 | . | CASSALGRSNTGELFF | TGTGCCAGCAGTGCGTTGGGGCGGTCGAACACCGGGGAGCTGTTTTTT
TRBJ1-4 | few | TRBV14 | TRBD1 | CASSQAGQINEKLFF | TGTGCCAGCAGCCAAGCGGGACAGATTAATGAAAAACTGTTTTTT
TRBJ1-4 | . | TRBV5-1 | TRBD1 | CASSGQGGGNEKLFF | TGCGCCAGCAGCGGACAGGGTGGGGGGAATGAAAAACTGTTTTTT
TRBJ2-3 | . | TRBV7-9 | . | CASSLEYGADTQYF | TGTGCCAGCAGCTTAGAATATGGTGCAGATACGCAGTATTTT
TRBJ1-2 | many | TRBV11-2 | . | CASTPFAGANYGYTF | TGTGCCAGCACCCCTTTCGCAGGGGCGAACTATGGCTACACCTTC
TRBJ2-7 | once | TRBV6-5 | . | CASTGDTSYEQYF | TGTGCCAGCACCGGGGACACCAGCTACGAGCAGTACTTC
TRBJ2-2 | . | TRBV28 | TRBD2 | CASREGLAANTGELFF | TGTGCCAGCAGGGAAGGACTAGCGGCGAACACCGGGGAGCTGTTTTTT
TRBJ2-6 | . | TRBV30 | . | CAWSSGRSGANVLTF | TGTGCCTGGAGCTCAGGGAGGTCTGGGGCCAACGTCCTGACTTTC
TRBJ1-6 | . | TRBV25-1 | . | CASSEFRSANSPLHF | TGTGCCAGCAGTGAATTTCGGTCTGCCAATTCACCCCTCCACTTT
TRBJ2-1 | . | TRBV28 | TRBD1 | CASRKSTSIRDREFF | TGTGCCAGCAGAAAGTCTACCTCAATCCGGGACAGGGAGTTCTTC
TRBJ2-3 | . | TRBV10-3 | . | CAISALAEGPDTQYF | TGTGCCATCAGTGCATTAGCGGAGGGGCCAGATACGCAGTATTTT
TRBJ2-1 | few | TRBV11-2 | . | CASSLVQFYNEQFF | TGTGCCAGCAGCTTAGTACAGTTCTACAATGAGCAGTTCTTC
TRBJ2-7 | . | TRBV6-1 | . | CASNPAAESSYEQYF | TGTGCCAGCAACCCCGCCGCAGAATCCTCCTACGAGCAGTACTTC
TRBJ1-1 | . | TRBV19 | . | CASTKDSTEAFF | TGTGCCAGTACCAAGGACAGCACTGAAGCTTTCTTT
TRBJ2-7 | many | TRBV27 | TRBD1 | CASRRTGLSSYEQYF | TGTGCCAGCAGGCGGACAGGGTTGAGCTCCTACGAGCAGTACTTC
TRBJ2-2 | . | TRBV13 | . | CASSGQPTGELFF | TGTGCCAGCAGCGGACAACCCACCGGGGAGCTGTTTTTT
TRBJ2-7 | . | TRBV18 | . | CASSPRAGAEQYF | TGTGCCAGCTCACCACGGGCCGGGGCCGAGCAGTACTTC
TRBJ2-5 | . | TRBV2 | . | CASSGTGRETQYF | TGTGCCAGCAGTGGGACCGGACGAGAGACCCAGTACTTC
TRBJ2-1 | . | TRBV5-1 | . | CASSLARSGAGNNYNEQFF | TGCGCCAGCAGCTTGGCCCGGTCCGGAGCGGGCAACAACTACAATGAGCAGTTCTTC
TRBJ1-4 | . | TRBV5-4 | TRBD1 | CATMDRRGEKLFF | TGTGCCACCATGGACAGGCGGGGTGAAAAACTGTTTTTT
TRBJ2-7 | . | TRBV27 | . | CASSYKAGAYEQYF | TGTGCCAGCAGTTACAAAGCGGGTGCCTACGAGCAGTACTTC
TRBJ2-7 | . | TRBV10-2 | . | CASSEVGGRTYEQYF | TGCGCCAGCAGTGAAGTAGGGGGTCGGACCTACGAGCAGTACTTC
TRBJ1-1 | few | TRBV7-2 | . | CASSLVLGNTEAFF | TGTGCCAGCAGCCTAGTGCTAGGTAACACTGAAGCTTTCTTT
TRBJ2-5 | few | TRBV15 | . | CATSRERRQETQYF | TGTGCCACCAGCAGAGAGCGGCGCCAAGAGACCCAGTACTTC
TRBJ2-5 | . | TRBV7-7 | . | CASSLAGGAETQYF | TGTGCTAGCAGCTTAGCCGGGGGCGCGGAGACCCAGTACTTC
TRBJ1-6 | few | TRBV30 | . | CAWSVTGDSPLHF | TGTGCCTGGAGTGTAACGGGGGATTCACCCCTCCACTTT
TRBJ1-3 | . | TRBV28 | TRBD1 | CASSLAGGYGNTIYF | TGTGCCAGCAGTTTAGCAGGGGGCTATGGAAACACCATATATTTT
TRBJ2-1 | once | TRBV7-2 | . | CASSTRAYNEQFF | TGTGCCAGCAGTACACGGGCCTACAATGAGCAGTTCTTC
TRBJ2-5 | . | TRBV5-1 | . | CASSLNWLKETQYF | TGCGCCAGCAGCTTGAACTGGCTTAAAGAGACCCAGTACTTC
TRBJ2-7 | few | TRBV30 | TRBD1 | CAWRERQGLSYEQYF | TGTGCCTGGAGAGAAAGACAGGGTCTCTCCTACGAGCAGTACTTC
TRBJ2-1 | . | TRBV4-1 | TRBD1 | CASSHPTGFYNEQFF | TGCGCCAGCAGCCACCCGACAGGGTTCTACAATGAGCAGTTCTTC
TRBJ2-7 | . | TRBV6-1 | TRBD2 | CASTGGRAPYEQYF | TGTGCCAGCACGGGCGGGAGAGCCCCCTACGAGCAGTACTTC
TRBJ2-2 | . | TRBV7-7 | . | CASSQTGSGELFF | TGTGCTAGCAGCCAAACAGGGTCCGGGGAGCTGTTTTTT
TRBJ2-3 | . | TRBV7-2 | . | CASSFSTDTQYF | TGTGCCAGCAGCTTCAGCACAGATACGCAGTATTTT
TRBJ2-3 | . | TRBV11-2 | . | CASSLGATYTPQYF | TGTGCCAGCAGCTTAGGCGCTACGTATACGCCGCAGTATTTT
TRBJ1-1 | . | TRBV19 | . | CASSIGRNTEAFF | TGTGCCAGTAGTATTGGTCGGAACACTGAAGCTTTCTTT
TRBJ2-7 | . | TRBV29-1 | . | CSVQSSSYEQYF | TGCAGCGTTCAATCGAGCTCCTACGAGCAGTACTTC
TRBJ1-2 | . | TRBV6-5 | . | CASRRPLGYGYTF | TGTGCCAGCAGAAGACCCCTTGGCTATGGCTACACCTTC
TRBJ1-1 | . | TRBV6-5 | . | CASSYSRVGGTEAFF | TGTGCCAGCAGTTACTCGAGGGTAGGGGGCACTGAAGCTTTCTTT
TRBJ2-7 | . | TRBV27 | TRBD2 | CASSSLPLAGVGEQYF | TGTGCCAGCAGTTCCCTCCCACTAGCGGGAGTAGGCGAGCAGTACTTC
TRBJ2-5 | once | TRBV5-1 | . | CASSLDGWGQETQYF | TGCGCCAGCAGCTTGGATGGATGGGGACAAGAGACCCAGTACTTC
TRBJ2-1 | . | TRBV28 | . | CASSLQSNNEQFF | TGTGCCAGCAGTCTCCAATCAAACAATGAGCAGTTCTTC
TRBJ2-5 | . | TRBV5-1 | . | CASSLALGTPQETQYF | TGCGCCAGCAGCTTGGCCCTTGGGACGCCCCAAGAGACCCAGTACTTC
TRBJ1-1 | few | TRBV27 | . | CASSLGGNTEAFF | TGTGCCAGCAGTTTAGGGGGGAACACTGAAGCTTTCTTT
TRBJ2-5 | . | TRBV4-3 | TRBD1 | CASSQNRGRETQYF | TGCGCCAGCAGCCAAAACAGGGGCAGAGAGACCCAGTACTTC
TRBJ1-4 | . | TRBV30 | . | CAWQPSNNEKLFF | TGTGCCTGGCAACCTTCGAATAATGAAAAACTGTTTTTT
TRBJ1-1 | . | TRBV4-2 | . | CASSLDRDTEAFF | TGTGCCAGCAGCCTAGACAGAGACACTGAAGCTTTCTTT